One sample yielded the 30 T cell receptor beta chains listed below, sequenced in a study of CD8+ T cells in alopecia areata. The treatment here: oral pan-JAK inhibitor, 5-10 mg twice daily. The authors extracted RNA and reverse transcribed it into cDNA as the sequencing template. Some clones are missing from TCRdb's copy, which holds only in-frame ones; the method was immunoSEQ multiplex PCR. The sample consists of 200,000 to 250,000 clones, about 58% of them appearing once. Material: CD4+ T cells sorted from blood, obtained at week 4, from a patient treated with tofacitinib. These receptors were taken from a human donor with alopecia areata.

The chain joins TRBV29-1 to TRBJ1-1, with 10 positions matching TRBD1. The J segment lost 3 bases and the V segment lost 6 bases, leaving 4 bases of the junction unmatched. The CDR3 consists of 13 residues. Germline assignment: CDR1 SQVTM and CDR2 ANQGSEA. The DNA for the CDR3 is TGCAGCGTATTGGGACAGGGGCACACTGAAGCTTTCTTT. This encodes CSVLGQGHTEAFF. The full variable domain, completed using reference TRBV29-1 and TRBJ1-1, is SAVISQKPSRDICQRGTSLTIQCQVDSQVTMMFWYRQQPGQSLTLIATANQGSEATYESGFVIDKFPISRPNLTFSTLTVSNMSPEDSSIYLCSVLGQGHTEAFFGQGTRLTVV.

The V gene is TRBV4-1, the J gene TRBJ2-6; the D is unclear. Between the trimmed V and J ends, which lost 2 bases and 1 base, there was a span of 6 bases. The CDR3 is 15 residues long. Germline values: CDR1 MGHRA, CDR2 YSYEKL. CDR3 protein: CASSQSVSGANVLTF. CDR3 bases: TGCGCCAGCAGCCAAAGCGTGTCTGGGGCCAACGTCCTGACTTTC.

The chain uses TRBV29-1 and TRBJ1-1, with D possibly matching TRBD1 (6 bases). V lost 0 bases and J lost 7, with 12 bases in between. The germline CDR1 and CDR2 sequences are SQVTM and ANQGSEA. The CDR3 totals 13 residues. The CDR3 spells CSVEDWTAVEAFF. In nucleotides, the CDR3 is TGCAGCGTTGAAGATTGGACAGCCGTTGAAGCTTTCTTT.

The V gene is TRBV6-4, the J gene TRBJ2-3, with TRBD1 matching over 7 bases. V gave up 3 bases and J gave up 4 bases; unmatched junction bases: 4. This CDR3 has 14 amino acids. In germline, CDR1 is MRHNA, CDR2 SNTAGT. CDR3 amino acids: CASSEQGVSDTQYF. The DNA of the CDR3 is TGTGCCAGCAGTGAGCAGGGGGTTTCAGATACGCAGTATTTT.

The V gene is TRBV18, the J gene TRBJ2-7, with 7 nucleotides matching TRBD1. Germline loops: CDR1 KGHSH, CDR2 LQKENI. This CDR3 region has 15 residues. The ends lost 1 base at V and 7 bases at J; junction bases unmatched: 10. In DNA, the CDR3 is TGTGCCAGCTCACCACAAGGGACAGCCGTTGAAGAGCAGTACTTC. Its translation: CASSPQGTAVEEQYF.

A note on this clone: Other nucleotide sequences from this sample produce the same CDR3. The chain is built from TRBV29-1 and TRBJ2-7; tentatively, D is TRBD2 (6 bases). The CDR3 is 11 amino acids. With 4 bases removed from V and 4 bases from J, the gap between germline ends came to 8 bases. Germline V gene data show CDR1 as SQVTM and CDR2 as ANQGSEA. CDR3 in DNA: TGCAGCGTTGGGCGGGGATACGAGCAGTACTTC. Encoded protein: CSVGRGYEQYF.

The chain uses TRBV30 and TRBJ2-5; D unresolved. This CDR3 is built from 11 residues. The germline CDR1 and CDR2 sequences are GTSNPN and SVGIG (reference sequence). Between the trimmed V and J ends, which lost 4 bases and 3 bases, there was a span of 6 bases. The CDR3 DNA sequence: TGTGCCTGGACAGGCAAAGAGACCCAGTACTTC. Its protein product is CAWTGKETQYF.

The rearrangement links TRBV5-4 to TRBJ1-5; 7 bases align to TRBD1. The ends lost 0 bases at V and 0 bases at J; junction bases unmatched: 9. Germline V gives CDR1 SGHNT, CDR2 YYREEE (reference sequence). The CDR3 has 18 amino acids. The CDR3 here is CASSLVPGQAGSNQPQHF. CDR3 nucleotides: TGTGCCAGCAGCTTGGTTCCTGGACAGGCGGGTAGCAATCAGCCCCAGCATTTT.

The chain has TRBV6-1 and TRBJ1-5, with a weak D call TRBD1 (5 bases). The V end lost 0 bases, the J end lost 3 bases, and 9 bases lay between the germline ends. The germline V gene encodes CDR1 MNHNS and CDR2 SASEGT. This CDR3 contains 15 residues. The CDR3 nucleotides read TGTGCCAGCAGTGAAGCGGCCAGGGTCAATCAGCCCCAGCATTTT. Protein: CASSEAARVNQPQHF.

This clone was observed a few times. The chain employs TRBV6-5 and TRBJ2-7, with D maybe TRBD1 (6 bases). Trimming stripped 5 bases from V and 2 bases from J, with 10 bases between. Germline CDR1 MNHEY, CDR2 SVGAGI. This CDR3 is 13 amino acids long. The CDR3 sequence is CASSPGHTYEQYF. CDR3 coding DNA: TGTGCCAGCAGTCCGGGACATACCTACGAGCAGTACTTC.

This clone has a handful of counts. The chain carries TRBV2 and TRBJ1-2; D gene unclear. The CDR3 contains 14 residues. V lost 3 bases to trimming and J lost 4 bases, with 12 bases between them. CDR1 and CDR2 (germline): SNHLY, FYNNEI. CDR3 loop: CASSEDGKTYGYTF. CDR3 DNA: TGTGCCAGCAGTGAGGACGGCAAGACCTATGGCTACACCTTC. Filled out from reference TRBV2 and TRBJ1-2, the complete variable domain reads EPEVTQTPSHQVTQMGQEVILRCVPISNHLYFYWYRQILGQKVEFLVSFYNNEISEKSEIFDDQFSVERPDGSNFTLKIRSTKLEDSAMYFCASSEDGKTYGYTFGSGTRLTVV.

CDR3 amino acids: CVSQRGNEQFF. CDR3 bases: TGTGTATCCCAGCGGGGAAATGAGCAGTTCTTC. The chain links TRBV30 to TRBJ2-1; TRBD2 matches at 7 bases. Germline V lookup: CDR1 GTSNPN, CDR2 SVGIG (reference sequence). The CDR3 consists of 11 residues.

This clone was recorded a few times. This sequence joins TRBV29-1 and TRBJ1-2; possibly TRBD1 for D (6 bases). Trimming cost V 7 bases and J 4 bases, with 10 bases left between them. The CDR3 has 11 amino acids. CDR1 is SQVTM and CDR2 is ANQGSEA in the germline V gene. CDR3 in amino acids: CSGGQSYGYTF. CDR3 DNA: TGCAGCGGCGGACAGTCCTATGGCTACACCTTC.

This clone has more than one count but fewer than ten. The V call is TRBV7-2, the J call TRBJ2-7; D is perhaps TRBD1 (6 bases). Germline V gives CDR1 SGHTA, CDR2 FQGNSA. CDR3 length: 14 amino acids. V lost 6 bases, J lost 0 bases, and 12 bases lay in between. CDR3 residues: CASSRQDSSYEQYF. The CDR3 DNA sequence: TGTGCCAGCAGTAGACAGGACAGCTCCTACGAGCAGTACTTC.

This clone was seen only a few times. CDR3 protein: CAISEKQGSPGANVLTF. CDR3 coding DNA: TGTGCCATCAGTGAAAAGCAGGGAAGTCCTGGGGCCAACGTCCTGACTTTC. V is TRBV10-3 and J is TRBJ2-6, with TRBD1 as a possible D gene (5 bases). CDR3 size: 17 residues. The ends were cut back, 3 bases at V and 2 bases at J, with 14 bases in the middle. Germline CDR1 reads ENHRY; CDR2 reads SYGVKD.

As regards this clone: Other DNA sequences in the sample encode the same CDR3. The J gene is TRBJ1-1, the V gene TRBV29-1, with 9 nucleotides matching TRBD1. Germline V gene data show CDR1 as SQVTM and CDR2 as ANQGSEA. J lost 2 bases, V lost 6 bases, and 4 bases had no gene match. The CDR3 sequence is 13 residues long. CDR3 amino acids: CSVRTGANTEAFF. CDR3 DNA sequence: TGCAGCGTACGGACAGGGGCCAACACTGAAGCTTTCTTT.

CDR3 in DNA: TGTGCCAGCTCACGGGTGACAGGGACTGAAGCTTTCTTT. Translated, it gives CASSRVTGTEAFF. The J gene is TRBJ1-1, the V gene TRBV18, with TRBD1 matching 7 bases. Germline CDR1 reads KGHSH; CDR2 reads LQKENI. The CDR3 loop spans 13 amino acids. V trimming: 4 bases; J trimming: 5 bases; junction bases outside the gene matches: 4.

A note on this clone: One end of the junction does not line up with germline, which may come from a read error. The chain recombines TRBV2 with TRBJ1-2; 10 bases match TRBD1. In germline, CDR1 is SNHLY, CDR2 FYNNEI. The CDR3 sequence is 14 residues long. This chain's CDR3 is CASREDRGLHGYTF. The CDR3 coding sequence is TGTGCCAGCAGGGAAGACAGGGGGCTTCATGGCTACACCTTC.

This chain joins TRBV11-3 and TRBJ2-3; the D gene is possibly TRBD1 (6 bases). Trimming stripped 3 bases from V and 2 bases from J, with 9 bases between. There are 14 residues in the CDR3. The V gene's germline CDR1 is SGHNT and CDR2 YENEEA. In nucleotides, the CDR3 is TGTGCCAGCAGCTTTGACAGGAACACAGATACGCAGTATTTT. Its protein is CASSFDRNTDTQYF.

The V gene is TRBV30, the J gene TRBJ2-3; D not certain. This CDR3 comprises 14 residues. Trimming removed 5 bases from V and 2 bases from J, with 14 bases in between. CDR1 and CDR2 (germline): GTSNPN, SVGIG (reference sequence). The DNA of the CDR3 is TGTGCCTGGCCCTTCTGCCCAGACACAGATACGCAGTATTTT. Its protein product is CAWPFCPDTDTQYF.

The table lists this clone with a few counts. This chain links TRBV7-2 with TRBJ1-4; D possibly corresponds to TRBD1 (6 bases). Germline CDR1 and CDR2: SGHTA and FQGNSA. The CDR3 runs 14 residues. V lost 3 bases to trimming and J lost 7 bases, with 12 bases between them. The CDR3: CASSLAPQGEKLFF. The CDR3 DNA follows: TGTGCCAGCAGCTTGGCCCCACAGGGTGAAAAACTGTTTTTT.

The rearrangement joins TRBV29-1 to TRBJ1-1; D is possibly TRBD1 (5 bases). Trimming stripped 4 bases from V and 6 bases from J, with 15 bases between. The V gene's germline CDR1 is SQVTM and CDR2 ANQGSEA. There are 13 residues in the CDR3. CDR3 DNA sequence: TGCAGCGTTGCAGGGAGACAAATCCCTGAAGCTTTCTTT. Translated: CSVAGRQIPEAFF. The full variable domain, rest sourced from reference TRBV29-1 and TRBJ1-1, is SAVISQKPSRDICQRGTSLTIQCQVDSQVTMMFWYRQQPGQSLTLIATANQGSEATYESGFVIDKFPISRPNLTFSTLTVSNMSPEDSSIYLCSVAGRQIPEAFFGQGTRLTVV.

The chain is built from TRBV5-1 and TRBJ1-6; D unresolved. This CDR3 region has 15 residues. Germline V lookup: CDR1 SGHRS, CDR2 YFSETQ. Trimming pared 5 bases from V and 5 bases from J, leaving 14 bases between. The CDR3 is CASRIIDTNNSPLHF. Here the CDR3 DNA reads TGCGCCAGCAGAATCATAGACACCAATAATTCACCCCTCCACTTT.

In its sample, this clone was seen once. This chain joins TRBV30 and TRBJ1-5; possibly TRBD1 for D (5 bases). V shed 2 bases and J shed 5 bases, with 16 bases lying between them. Germline loops: CDR1 GTSNPN, CDR2 SVGIG (reference sequence). This CDR3 region has 15 residues. This CDR3 is CAWSTGTTVHQPQHF. Here the CDR3 DNA reads TGTGCCTGGAGTACCGGGACGACCGTACATCAGCCCCAGCATTTT.

The chain carries TRBV29-1 and TRBJ2-2; D unresolved. The germline V gene has CDR1 SQVTM and CDR2 ANQGSEA. The CDR3 has 14 residues. Trimming shortened V by 4 bases and J by 1 base, and 10 bases separated the two germline ends. CDR3 sequence: CSVGLTMNTGELFF. The CDR3 DNA reads TGCAGCGTTGGTTTGACGATGAACACCGGGGAGCTGTTTTTT.

The gene calls are TRBV15 and TRBJ1-2, with TRBD1 matching 8 bases. After removal of 0 bases from V and 4 bases from J, the junction contained 7 bases not matched to a gene. The CDR3 consists of 16 residues. Germline V gene lookup returns CDR1 LNHNV and CDR2 YYDKDF (reference sequence). The chain's CDR3 is CATSRDQGAQVYGYTF. CDR3 DNA sequence: TGTGCCACCAGCAGAGATCAGGGGGCGCAGGTCTATGGCTACACCTTC.

The rearrangement joins TRBV19 to TRBJ2-3; 12 bases line up with TRBD2. V lost 6 bases to trimming and J lost 3 bases; unmatched junction nucleotides: 4. The CDR3 extends over 15 amino acids. CDR1 and CDR2 (germline): LNHDA, SQIVND (reference sequence). The CDR3 sequence is CASSLLAGGTDTQYF. CDR3 nucleotides: TGTGCCAGTAGCCTACTAGCGGGGGGAACAGATACGCAGTATTTT. Variable domain in full (rest from reference TRBV19 and TRBJ2-3): DGGITQSPKYLFRKEGQNVTLSCEQNLNHDAMYWYRQDPGQGLRLIYYSQIVNDFQKGDIAEGYSVSREKKESFPLTVTSAQKNPTAFYLCASSLLAGGTDTQYFGPGTRLTVL.

This sequence joins TRBV15 and TRBJ1-2, with 7 nucleotides matching TRBD1. The CDR3 totals 17 residues. Germline CDR1 reads LNHNV; CDR2 reads YYDKDF (reference sequence). Unmatched junction bases numbered 10, after V lost 1 base and J lost 2 bases. CDR3 amino acids: CATSRGLETGLNYGYTF. The CDR3 DNA follows: TGTGCCACCAGCAGAGGGTTGGAGACAGGGCTAAACTATGGCTACACCTTC.

This chain uses TRBV29-1 with TRBJ2-1, with D unresolved. CDR1 is SQVTM, CDR2 ANQGSEA, per germline. The CDR3 length is 14 residues. V gave up 5 bases and J gave up 5 bases, with 16 bases separating them. The CDR3 DNA reads as TGCAGCGTTCCGATCCCCCCTGGCGACAATGAGCAGTTCTTC. It codes for CSVPIPPGDNEQFF.

This clone was observed once. The chain's CDR3 is CASSPGYTETQYF. As DNA, the CDR3 is TGTGCCAGCAGCCCCGGATATACGGAGACCCAGTACTTC. V and J are TRBV11-2 and TRBJ2-5; no definite D call. Germline V gene data show CDR1 as SGHAT and CDR2 as FQNNGV. V was cut by 5 bases and J by 5 bases, with 12 bases left in between. The CDR3 runs 13 residues.